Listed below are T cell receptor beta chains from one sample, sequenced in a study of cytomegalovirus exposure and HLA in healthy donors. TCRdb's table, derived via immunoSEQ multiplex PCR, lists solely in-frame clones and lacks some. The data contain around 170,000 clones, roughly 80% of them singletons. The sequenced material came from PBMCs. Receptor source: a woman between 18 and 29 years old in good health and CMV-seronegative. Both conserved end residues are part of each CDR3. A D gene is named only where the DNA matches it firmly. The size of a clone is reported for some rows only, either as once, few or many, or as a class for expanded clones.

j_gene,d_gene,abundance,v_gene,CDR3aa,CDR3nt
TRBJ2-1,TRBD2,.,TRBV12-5,CASGLPGTSGGNYNEQFF,TGTGCTAGTGGTTTGCCAGGGACTAGCGGGGGTAACTACAATGAGCAGTTCTTC
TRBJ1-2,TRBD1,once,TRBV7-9,CASSLGTGVNYGYTF,TGTGCCAGCAGCCTGGGGACAGGGGTTAACTATGGCTACACCTTC
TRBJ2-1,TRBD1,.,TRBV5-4,CASSWGQPNEQFF,TGTGCCAGCAGCTGGGGACAGCCCAATGAGCAGTTCTTC
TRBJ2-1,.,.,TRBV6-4,CASSAPGSWYNEQFF,TGTGCCAGCAGCGCTCCCGGGAGCTGGTACAATGAGCAGTTCTTC
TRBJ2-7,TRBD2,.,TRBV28,CASSFFSGTGYEQYF,TGTGCCAGCAGTTTCTTTAGCGGGACGGGCTACGAGCAGTACTTC
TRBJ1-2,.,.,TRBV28,CASSLAGQQYGYTF,TGTGCCAGCAGTTTAGCGGGGCAGCAGTATGGCTACACCTTC
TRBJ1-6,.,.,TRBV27,CASSTLYSGSPLHF,TGTGCCAGCAGTACTCTGTATAGCGGTTCACCCCTCCACTTT
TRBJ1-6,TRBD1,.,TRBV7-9,CASSSRGNSPLHF,TGTGCCAGCAGCTCCAGGGGGAATTCACCCCTCCACTTT
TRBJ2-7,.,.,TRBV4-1,CASSQDSGDWEQYF,TGCGCCAGCAGCCAAGATTCGGGGGATTGGGAGCAGTACTTC
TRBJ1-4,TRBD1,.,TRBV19,CASSPTGVSEKLFF,TGTGCCAGTTCCCCGACAGGGGTGAGTGAAAAACTGTTTTTT
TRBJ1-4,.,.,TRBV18,CASSPTGIGEKLFF,TGTGCCAGCTCACCCACAGGGATAGGTGAAAAACTGTTTTTT
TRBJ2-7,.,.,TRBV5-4,CASSLDRAALYEQYF,TGTGCCAGCAGCTTGGACAGGGCGGCTCTCTACGAGCAGTACTTC
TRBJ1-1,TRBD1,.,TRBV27,CASRPGQGYMNTEAFF,TGTGCCAGCAGACCGGGACAGGGGTATATGAACACTGAAGCTTTCTTT
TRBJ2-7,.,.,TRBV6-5,CASSYSLGAYEQYF,TGTGCCAGCAGTTACTCGTTAGGGGCCTACGAGCAGTACTTC
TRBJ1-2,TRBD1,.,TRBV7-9,CSSSPTGEGYTF,TGTTCCAGCAGCCCAACAGGGGAGGGCTACACCTTC
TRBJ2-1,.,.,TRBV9,CASSGPLRGHYNEQFF,TGTGCCAGCAGCGGACCCCTTAGGGGACACTACAATGAGCAGTTCTTC
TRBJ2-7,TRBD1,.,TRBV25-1,CASSVTGTYEQYF,TGTGCCAGCAGTGTGACAGGGACCTACGAGCAGTACTTC
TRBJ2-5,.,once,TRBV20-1,CSAQGETQYF,TGCAGTGCCCAGGGGGAGACCCAGTACTTC
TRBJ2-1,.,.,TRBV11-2,CASSFRDWDNEQFF,TGTGCCAGCAGCTTCCGGGACTGGGACAATGAGCAGTTCTTC
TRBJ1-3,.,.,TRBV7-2,CASSVSRNTIYF,TGTGCCAGCAGCGTGAGCCGAAACACCATATATTTT
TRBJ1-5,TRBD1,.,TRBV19,CASSIGDRGRQPQHF,TGTGCCAGTAGTATCGGGGACAGGGGACGCCAGCCCCAGCATTTT
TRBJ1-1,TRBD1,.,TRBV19,CASNRQGGAEAFF,TGTGCCAGTAATCGACAGGGGGGCGCTGAAGCTTTCTTT
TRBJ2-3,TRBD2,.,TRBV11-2,CASSQAGGITDTQYF,TGTGCCAGCAGCCAAGCGGGAGGTATCACAGATACGCAGTATTTT
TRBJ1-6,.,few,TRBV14,CASSQVRGEGDAYNSPLHF,TGTGCCAGCAGCCAAGTACGAGGGGAGGGTGACGCCTATAATTCACCCCTCCACTTT
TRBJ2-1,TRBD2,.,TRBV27,CASSLLAGYNEQFF,TGTGCCAGCAGTTTACTAGCGGGATACAATGAGCAGTTCTTC
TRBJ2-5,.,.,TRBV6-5,CASSKGETQYF,TGTGCCAGCAGTAAGGGGGAGACCCAGTACTTC
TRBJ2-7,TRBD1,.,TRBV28,CASSFRTGTSYEQYF,TGTGCCAGCAGTTTCCGGACAGGGACCTCCTACGAGCAGTACTTC
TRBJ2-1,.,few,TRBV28,CASSLVPGYEQFF,TGTGCCAGCAGTTTAGTCCCGGGGTACGAGCAGTTCTTC
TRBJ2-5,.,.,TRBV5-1,CASRRAGAPRETQYF,TGCGCCAGCCGCCGGGCGGGGGCCCCAAGGGAGACCCAGTACTTC
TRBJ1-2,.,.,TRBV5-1,CASSWGPSSNYGYTF,TGCGCCAGCAGCTGGGGGCCGTCAAGTAACTATGGCTACACCTTC